This TCR beta chain appears in the sequencing data of a study of shared clonotypes between healthy human individuals. Study as a whole: Plates per donor: three CD4 naive, three CD4 memory, two CD8 naive, one CD8 memory. Study-wide results and limits: Only blood was sampled; tissue repertoires likely differ.

This clone was seen only a few times. What it recognizes is unknown. In the sorted-subset replicate PCRs, approximately 200 ng DNA, around 30,000 T cell genomes, was used. Data came from immunoSEQ multiplex PCR; TCRdb stores just in-frame clones and leaves some out. The table has around 940,000 clones, 70% to 85% seen once. With 6 bases clipped from V and 4 bases from J, the junction kept 11 bases outside the gene matches. Per the germline V gene, CDR1 is LNHDA and CDR2 is SQIVND (reference sequence). This CDR3 spans 15 amino acids. Sequencing was carried out using memory CD4+ T cells sorted from blood. Subset indicated: CD45RA-negative fraction. The sequence was obtained from a man between 18 and 35 years old in good health. The chain is built from TRBV19 and TRBJ1-1; 7 bases are shared with TRBD1. This CDR3 reads CASREGTARGTEAFF. The CDR3 region has the DNA TGTGCCAGTAGGGAAGGGACAGCCAGGGGCACTGAAGCTTTCTTT.